This entry lists 2 T cell receptor beta chains sequenced from one sample in a study of cytomegalovirus exposure and HLA in healthy donors (dated by TCRdb to 2015 to 2018). Libraries were made using the immunoSEQ multiplex PCR assay. For the multiplex PCR, a mixture combining 60 forward primers for TCR Vbeta segments and 13 reverse primers for TCR Jbeta segments was used. This is the immuneACCESS table as TCRdb keeps it, with only in-frame sequences that have V and J called. A part of the clones is gone; compared with another copy, unresolved V genes explain less than half, and the rest is unexplained. This sample comprises 150,000 to 200,000 clones, 70% to 80% of them detected only once. Around 1.6% of the sample comes from the top ten. Sequencing was performed on PBMCs. Receptors originate from a man aged 18 to 35 in good health and CMV-seronegative.

V is TRBV19 and J is TRBJ2-3, with D perhaps TRBD2 (5 bases). Trimming left V 2 bases short and J 0 bases short, with 15 bases between. Looked up from germline, CDR1 is LNHDA and CDR2 is SQIVND (reference sequence). The CDR3 length is 17 residues. The CDR3 region is CASSISRVRLSTDTQYF. CDR3 nucleotide sequence: TGTGCCAGTAGTATATCGAGGGTGCGCCTGAGCACAGATACGCAGTATTTT.

The chain uses TRBV30 and TRBJ1-1; a possible D gene is TRBD1 (5 bases). The CDR3 contains 13 residues. The V end lost 4 bases, the J end lost 5 bases, and 14 bases lay between the germline ends. The germline V gene encodes CDR1 GTSNPN and CDR2 SVGIG (reference sequence). This chain's CDR3 is CAWTGSASTEAFF. CDR3 nucleotide sequence: TGTGCCTGGACAGGGTCCGCTTCTACTGAAGCTTTCTTT.